This passage covers 9 T cell receptor beta chains from one sample sequenced in a study of blood T cell repertoires in COVID-19 (dated by TCRdb to 2020 to 2022). Libraries were constructed by the immunoSEQ multiplex PCR assay. TCRdb holds this immuneACCESS table with in-frame rearrangements only. Some clones are missing; in checked studies, unresolved V genes explain under half, and the rest has no known cause. Present in this sample are fewer than 65,000 clones, 87% of which were seen just once. Together, the top ten hold around 10% of the sample. Sequenced: peripheral blood. These receptors all stem from a human donor with acute or convalescent COVID-19. The donor label of this sample is uncertain.

This chain links TRBV5-4 with TRBJ1-2; tentatively, D is TRBD1 (5 bases). V shed 5 bases and J shed 8 bases, with 13 bases lying between them. The germline CDR1 and CDR2 sequences are SGHNT and YYREEE (reference sequence). CDR3 length equals 12 residues. Here the CDR3 reads CASSSLSGGYTF. CDR3 nucleotide sequence: TGTGCCAGCAGTTCCTTATCAGGGGGCTACACCTTC.

The chain links TRBV27 to TRBJ2-2; the match to TRBD2 covers 8 bases. V was pared by 5 bases and J by 0 bases, with 5 bases of the junction left unmatched. Germline CDR1 and CDR2: MNHEY and SMNVEV (reference sequence). This CDR3 region has 16 residues. Written as DNA, the CDR3 is TGTGCCAGCAGTCCTCGCGGGAGGACGAACACCGGGGAGCTGTTTTTT. It specifies CASSPRGRTNTGELFF.

V is TRBV5-1 and J is TRBJ1-1; D not certain. The CDR3 is made up of 15 amino acids. The germline V and J ends were trimmed by 0 bases and 4 bases, with 13 bases remaining between them. CDR1 is SGHRS, CDR2 YFSETQ, per germline. The CDR3 protein is CASSLGGGFGTEAFF. CDR3 nucleotides: TGCGCCAGCAGCTTGGGCGGAGGGTTTGGCACTGAAGCTTTCTTT. Supplemented by reference TRBV5-1 and TRBJ1-1, the full variable domain reads KAGVTQTPRYLIKTRGQQVTLSCSPISGHRSVSWYQQTPGQGLQFLFEYFSETQRNKGNFPGRFSGRQFSNSRSEMNVSTLELGDSALYLCASSLGGGFGTEAFFGQGTRLTVV.

The rearrangement uses TRBV6-5 and TRBJ2-3; D might be TRBD2 (6 bases). CDR1 MNHEY and CDR2 SVGAGI come from the germline V gene. The length of the CDR3 is 15 residues. The V end lost 7 bases, the J end lost 2 bases, and 16 bases lay between the germline ends. CDR3 residues: CASTGYGGATDTQYF. The CDR3 DNA reads TGTGCCAGCACTGGGTACGGAGGGGCCACAGATACGCAGTATTTT.

The V and J genes are TRBV28 and TRBJ1-2; 10 nucleotides agree with TRBD1. V lost 4 bases, J lost 6 bases, and 5 bases stayed unmatched. The CDR3 is 14 amino acids. CDR1 MDHEN and CDR2 SYDVKM come from the germline V gene. The CDR3 is CASSSMTGGHGYTF. CDR3 bases: TGTGCCAGCAGTTCCATGACAGGGGGCCATGGCTACACCTTC.

V is TRBV28 and J is TRBJ2-7; D unresolved. Looked up from germline, CDR1 is MDHEN and CDR2 is SYDVKM. The CDR3 has 14 amino acids. V was pared by 5 bases and J by 2 bases, with 13 bases between. CDR3 residues: CASSRDQAPYEQYV. As DNA, the CDR3 is TGTGCCAGCAGTCGTGACCAGGCCCCCTACGAGCAGTACGTC.

The chain is built from TRBV7-2 and TRBJ1-6, with TRBD1 identical over 7 bases. The germline CDR1 and CDR2 sequences are SGHTA and FQGNSA. V was pared by 0 bases and J by 7 bases, with 6 bases of the junction left unmatched. The CDR3 has 16 residues. This CDR3 is CASSLAIVGQNSPLHF. DNA for the CDR3: TGTGCCAGCAGCTTAGCGATAGTGGGACAGAATTCACCCCTCCACTTT.

The genes are TRBV10-3 and TRBJ1-2; 7 bases match TRBD1. The CDR3 loop spans 14 amino acids. CDR1 and CDR2 (germline): ENHRY, SYGVKD. V shed 7 bases, J shed 0 bases, and the junction held 5 bases outside the gene matches. Here the CDR3 reads CAITWDSTNYGYTF. CDR3 DNA sequence: TGTGCCATCACCTGGGACAGCACTAACTATGGCTACACCTTC.

The chain employs TRBV19 and TRBJ2-5, with 12 bases aligning to TRBD2. CDR3 length: 15 residues. Per the germline V gene, CDR1 is LNHDA and CDR2 is SQIVND (reference sequence). With V trimmed by 3 bases and J by 5 bases, 4 bases remained unmatched. The CDR3 sequence: CASSISSGRGETQYF. The CDR3 coding sequence is TGTGCCAGTAGTATTTCTAGCGGGAGGGGGGAGACCCAGTACTTC.